This is a list of T cell receptor beta chains from one sample in a study of identical twins. One entry per CDR3 protein, called by TCRdb with MiXCR from the 5' RACE reads. The sample contains under 900,000 distinct CDR3 sequences, 15% to 20% of which appear only once. These data were also reused for a study on T cells expressing NK-cell markers.

Material: PBMCs. These receptors came from a woman under 30 in good health. CDR3s include the opening cysteine and the closing phenylalanine or tryptophan. Fields, in order: V gene, D gene, CDR3 protein. D genes are given only for firm matches.

>TRBV20-1|TRBD1
CSAREPGTGGFHGYTF
>TRBV12-3/TRBV12-4|TRBD2
CASIRWVAGGFNEQFF
>TRBV20-1|TRBD1
CSLWDRGKETQYF
>TRBV7-8|NA
CASLTATTGELFF
>TRBV5-1|TRBD2
CASSPIAGADTQYF
>TRBV2|NA
CASTQNDGYEQYF
>TRBV5-1|TRBD2
CASSLEASGGTDTQYF
>TRBV6-1|NA
CASTPGQNIAKNIQYF
>TRBV12-3/TRBV12-4|NA
CASSLGGFTEAFF
>TRBV7-6|TRBD2
CASTPLAGVENEQFF
>TRBV7-2|NA
CASSLVRNEQYF
>TRBV5-1|NA
CASSLTDRQFF
>TRBV3-1|NA
CASRQTYSIAAEDNEQFF
>TRBV12-3/TRBV12-4|NA
CASSPGGGQPQHF
>TRBV7-9|TRBD2
CASSLIAGYTDTQYF
>TRBV12-3/TRBV12-4|NA
CASTNTGALEQFF
>TRBV24-1|NA
CATSDLQGKLFF
>TRBV10-3|TRBD2
CAIGGLAGKTGELFF
>TRBV5-1|TRBD1
CASSVRTGENSPLHF
>TRBV7-8|NA
CASSLRDVTGELFF
>TRBV2|NA
CASKTAGANVLTF
>TRBV20-1|TRBD1
CSARARQGKKSPLHF
>TRBV3-1|TRBD2
CASSRAGVDEQFF
>TRBV7-6|TRBD2
CASSPLSGVPYNEQFF
>TRBV29-1|TRBD1
CSVGRDSPNYGYTF
>TRBV10-3|TRBD2
CAISGLAGHNEQFF
>TRBV6-6|NA
CASRASGNSPLHF
>TRBV5-1|TRBD1
CASSLPEVTGPGELFF
>TRBV6-2/TRBV6-3|TRBD2
CASSYASGLGGNEQFF
>TRBV5-1|TRBD2
CASSFMTSGSQETQYF
>TRBV6-5|NA
CASSYGTEQYF
>TRBV12-3/TRBV12-4|NA
CASSLSPASEQYF
>TRBV10-3|NA
CAISDSGKYQETQYF
>TRBV6-2/TRBV6-3|NA
CASSRPGVSNIYEQYF
>TRBV15|TRBD1
CATSGRGQGWTQPQHF
>TRBV11-2|TRBD2
CASSLDTSGGARRERGKTQYF
>TRBV20-1|TRBD2
CSAREPGTSNGELFF
>TRBV20-1|NA
CSAIPGLNTEAFF
>TRBV6-1|NA
CASSTRGAPRFYEQYF
>TRBV4-1|NA
CASSRPPWGNSGNTIYF
>TRBV4-3|NA
CASSQDLANYYEQYF
>TRBV9|NA
CASSPVGGLRSPLHF
>TRBV14|NA
CASSHPGFNYEQYF
>TRBV27|NA
CATGDRVRYEQYF
>TRBV7-6|TRBD1
CASGRDRGESGELFF
>TRBV20-1|NA
CSAYNYGYTF
>TRBV6-2/TRBV6-3|TRBD1
CASSYPTGQTF
>TRBV11-2|NA
CASSLEVGQRFYNEQFF
>TRBV20-1|TRBD2
CSARLAGAQETQYF
>TRBV21-1|NA
CASSKRMRGRGTDTQYF
>TRBV29-1|NA
CSVEFGSTDTQYF
>TRBV19|NA
CASTDDYNEQFF
>TRBV5-1|NA
CASSLPEVLYTQYF
>TRBV6-1|NA
CASRKGPMNTEAFF
>TRBV7-2|TRBD2
CASSSASGRLDTQYF
>TRBV10-3|TRBD1
CAISPQGAYEQYF
>TRBV12-3/TRBV12-4|NA
CASNWGGSKAFF
>TRBV12-3/TRBV12-4|TRBD1
CASSLAGQGRGETQYF
>TRBV6-5|NA
CASSYQVGTRKQQFF
>TRBV7-2|TRBD1
CASSSDRGRSYEQYF